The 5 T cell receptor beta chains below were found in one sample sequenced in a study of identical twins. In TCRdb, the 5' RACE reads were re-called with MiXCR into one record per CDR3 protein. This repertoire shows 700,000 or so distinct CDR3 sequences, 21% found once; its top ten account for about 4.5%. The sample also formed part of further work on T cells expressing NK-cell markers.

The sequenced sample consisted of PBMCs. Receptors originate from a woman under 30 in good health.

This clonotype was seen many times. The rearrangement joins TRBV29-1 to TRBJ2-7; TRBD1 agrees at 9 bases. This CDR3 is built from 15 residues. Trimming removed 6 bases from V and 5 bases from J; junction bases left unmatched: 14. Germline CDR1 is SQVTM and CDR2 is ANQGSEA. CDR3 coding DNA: TGCAGCGTGGACGGGGTACAGGGGGCGGACAACGAGCAGTACTTC. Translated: CSVDGVQGADNEQYF.

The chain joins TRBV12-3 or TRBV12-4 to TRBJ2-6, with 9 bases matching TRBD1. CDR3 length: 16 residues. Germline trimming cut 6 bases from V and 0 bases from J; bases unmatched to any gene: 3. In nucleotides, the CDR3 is TGTGCCAGCAGCAGGACAGGGGACTCTGGGGCCAACGTCCTGACTTTC. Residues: CASSRTGDSGANVLTF.

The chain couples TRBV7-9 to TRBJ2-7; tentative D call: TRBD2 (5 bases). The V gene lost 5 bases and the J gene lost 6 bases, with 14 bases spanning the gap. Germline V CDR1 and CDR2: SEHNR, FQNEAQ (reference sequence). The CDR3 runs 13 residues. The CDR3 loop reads CASSLSLGIEQYF. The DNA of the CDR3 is TGTGCCAGCAGCCTGAGCCTCGGGATCGAGCAGTACTTC. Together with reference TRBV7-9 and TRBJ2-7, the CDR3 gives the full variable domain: DTGVSQNPRHKITKRGQNVTFRCDPISEHNRLYWYRQTLGQGPEFLTYFQNEAQLEKSRLLSDRFSAERPKGSFSTLEIQRTEQGDSAMYLCASSLSLGIEQYFGPGTRLTVT.

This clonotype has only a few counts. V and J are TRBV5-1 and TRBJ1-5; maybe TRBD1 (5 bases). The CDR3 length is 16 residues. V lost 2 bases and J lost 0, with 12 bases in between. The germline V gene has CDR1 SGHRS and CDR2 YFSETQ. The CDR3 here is CASSFAGAYSNQPQHF. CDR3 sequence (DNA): TGCGCCAGCAGCTTCGCCGGGGCCTATAGCAATCAGCCCCAGCATTTT.

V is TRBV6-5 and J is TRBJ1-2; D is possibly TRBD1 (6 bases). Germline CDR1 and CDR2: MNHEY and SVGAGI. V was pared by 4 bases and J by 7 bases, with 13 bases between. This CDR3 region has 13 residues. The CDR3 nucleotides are TGTGCCAGCAGTTTAGCAGGGGCGGGTGGCTACACCTTC. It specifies CASSLAGAGGYTF.